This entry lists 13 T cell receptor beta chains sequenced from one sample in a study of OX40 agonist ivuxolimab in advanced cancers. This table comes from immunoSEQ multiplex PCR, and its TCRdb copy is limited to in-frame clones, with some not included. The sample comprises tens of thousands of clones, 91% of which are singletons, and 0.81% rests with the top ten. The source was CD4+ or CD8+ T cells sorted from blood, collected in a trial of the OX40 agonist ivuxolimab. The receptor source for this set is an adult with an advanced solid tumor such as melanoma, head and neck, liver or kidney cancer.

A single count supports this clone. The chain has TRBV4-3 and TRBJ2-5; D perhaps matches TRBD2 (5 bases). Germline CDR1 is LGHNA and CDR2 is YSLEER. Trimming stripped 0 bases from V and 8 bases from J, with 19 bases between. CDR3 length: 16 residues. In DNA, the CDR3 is TGCGCCAGCAGCCAAGAGCGGGTAGGGCGGCCCGAAACCCAGTACTTC. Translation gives CASSQERVGRPETQYF.

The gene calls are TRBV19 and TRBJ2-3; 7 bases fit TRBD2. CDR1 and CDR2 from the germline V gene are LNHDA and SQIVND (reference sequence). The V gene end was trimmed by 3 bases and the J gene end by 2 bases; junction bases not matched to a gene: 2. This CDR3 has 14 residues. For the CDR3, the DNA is TGTGCCAGTAGTATGGCGGGGGACACAGATACGCAGTATTTT. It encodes CASSMAGDTDTQYF. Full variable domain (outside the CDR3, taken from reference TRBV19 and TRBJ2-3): DGGITQSPKYLFRKEGQNVTLSCEQNLNHDAMYWYRQDPGQGLRLIYYSQIVNDFQKGDIAEGYSVSREKKESFPLTVTSAQKNPTAFYLCASSMAGDTDTQYFGPGTRLTVL.

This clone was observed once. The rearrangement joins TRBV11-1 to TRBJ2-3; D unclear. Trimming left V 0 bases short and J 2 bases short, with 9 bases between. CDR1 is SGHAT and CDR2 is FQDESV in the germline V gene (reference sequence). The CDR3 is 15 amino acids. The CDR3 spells CASSLAGHTTDTQYF. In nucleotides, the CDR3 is TGTGCCAGCAGCTTAGCGGGTCATACCACAGATACGCAGTATTTT.

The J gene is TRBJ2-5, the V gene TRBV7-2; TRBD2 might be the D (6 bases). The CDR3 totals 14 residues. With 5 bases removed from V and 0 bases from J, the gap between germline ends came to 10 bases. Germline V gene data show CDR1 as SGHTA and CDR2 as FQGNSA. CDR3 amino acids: CASSLGLYQETQYF. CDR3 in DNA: TGTGCCAGCAGCCTAGGACTATACCAAGAGACCCAGTACTTC.

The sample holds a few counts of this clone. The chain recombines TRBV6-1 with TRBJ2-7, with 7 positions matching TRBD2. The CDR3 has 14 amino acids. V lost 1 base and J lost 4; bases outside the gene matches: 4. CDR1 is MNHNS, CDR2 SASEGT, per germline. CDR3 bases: TGTGCCAGCAGTGAAGGGGGGGGGAGGTACGAGCAGTACTTC. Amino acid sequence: CASSEGGGRYEQYF.

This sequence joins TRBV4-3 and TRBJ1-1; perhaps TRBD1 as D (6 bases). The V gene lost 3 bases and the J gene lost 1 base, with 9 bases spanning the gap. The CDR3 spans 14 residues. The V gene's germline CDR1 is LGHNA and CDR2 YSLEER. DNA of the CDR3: TGCGCCAGCAGCCACGACAGGCGGAACACTGAAGCTTTCTTT. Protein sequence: CASSHDRRNTEAFF.

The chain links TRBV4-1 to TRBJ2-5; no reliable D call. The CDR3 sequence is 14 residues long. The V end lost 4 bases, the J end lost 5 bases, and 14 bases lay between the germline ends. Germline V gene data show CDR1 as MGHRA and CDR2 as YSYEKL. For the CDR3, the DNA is TGCGCCAGCAGCCGAGGACGGTTAGAGGAGACCCAGTACTTC. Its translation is CASSRGRLEETQYF.

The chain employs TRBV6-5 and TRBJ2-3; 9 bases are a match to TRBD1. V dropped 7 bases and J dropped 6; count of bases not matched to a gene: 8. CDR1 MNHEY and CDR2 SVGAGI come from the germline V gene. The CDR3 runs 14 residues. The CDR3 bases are TGTGCCAGCACCCCCGGGACAGGGAGGGATACGCAGTATTTT. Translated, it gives CASTPGTGRDTQYF.

For the CDR3, the DNA is TGTGCCAGCGGAGCGGGAGCTCACTCTAGCACAGATACGCAGTATTTT. Its protein is CASGAGAHSSTDTQYF. V and J are TRBV19 and TRBJ2-3; 8 positions match TRBD2. This CDR3 is built from 16 residues. Germline values: CDR1 LNHDA, CDR2 SQIVND (reference sequence). With V trimmed by 9 bases and J by 0 bases, 11 bases remained unmatched.

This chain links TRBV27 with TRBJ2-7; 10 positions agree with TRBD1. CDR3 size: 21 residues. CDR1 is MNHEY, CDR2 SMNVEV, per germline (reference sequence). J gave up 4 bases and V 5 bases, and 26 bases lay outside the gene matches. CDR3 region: CASSTLQGQGETTMSPYEQYF. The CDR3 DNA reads TGTGCCAGCAGTACCCTCCAAGGACAGGGGGAAACGACTATGTCTCCGTACGAGCAGTACTTC.

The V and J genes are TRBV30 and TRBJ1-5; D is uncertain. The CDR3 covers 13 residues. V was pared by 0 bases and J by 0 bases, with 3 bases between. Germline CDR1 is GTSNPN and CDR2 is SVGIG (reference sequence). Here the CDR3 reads CAWSVSSNQPQHF. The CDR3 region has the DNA TGTGCCTGGAGTGTAAGTAGCAATCAGCCCCAGCATTTT.

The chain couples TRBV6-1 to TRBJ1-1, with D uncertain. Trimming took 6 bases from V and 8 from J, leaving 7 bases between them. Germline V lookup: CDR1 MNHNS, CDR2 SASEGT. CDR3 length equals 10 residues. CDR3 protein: CASSNGEAFF. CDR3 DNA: TGTGCCAGCAGCAACGGGGAAGCTTTCTTT.

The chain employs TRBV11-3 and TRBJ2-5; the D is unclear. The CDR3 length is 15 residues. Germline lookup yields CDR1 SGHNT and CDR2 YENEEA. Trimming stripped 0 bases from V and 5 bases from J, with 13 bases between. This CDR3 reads CASSLEGSLEETQYF. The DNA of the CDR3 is TGTGCCAGCAGCTTAGAGGGGTCCCTGGAGGAGACCCAGTACTTC.